A single T cell receptor (beta chain) is shown here with its context. As yet, its antigen is unknown. This sample is part of a study of identical twins. Template switching added a universal primer site; cDNA carried unique molecular identifiers. TCRdb re-called the 5' RACE reads with MiXCR, one entry per CDR3 protein. This sample has roughly 230,000 distinct CDR3 sequences, with about 8% found just once. The study's findings and limits: Cross-sectional statistical analysis was relied on for the conclusions, without the same donors being followed.

The CDR3 sequence is 14 residues long. V trimming: 6 bases; J trimming: 3 bases; junction bases outside the gene matches: 7. CDR1 and CDR2 (germline): MNHEY, SVGEGT. The same sample was also studied in work on yellow fever vaccine responses in identical twins.

This chain joins TRBV6-2 or TRBV6-3 and TRBJ2-7, with TRBD1 identical over 8 bases. This clonotype originated in a young woman in good health. Source material: CD8+ T cells sorted from blood. The chain's CDR3 is CASSGQGLFYEQYF. CDR3 coding DNA: TGTGCCAGCAGCGGACAGGGCCTTTTCTACGAGCAGTACTTC.